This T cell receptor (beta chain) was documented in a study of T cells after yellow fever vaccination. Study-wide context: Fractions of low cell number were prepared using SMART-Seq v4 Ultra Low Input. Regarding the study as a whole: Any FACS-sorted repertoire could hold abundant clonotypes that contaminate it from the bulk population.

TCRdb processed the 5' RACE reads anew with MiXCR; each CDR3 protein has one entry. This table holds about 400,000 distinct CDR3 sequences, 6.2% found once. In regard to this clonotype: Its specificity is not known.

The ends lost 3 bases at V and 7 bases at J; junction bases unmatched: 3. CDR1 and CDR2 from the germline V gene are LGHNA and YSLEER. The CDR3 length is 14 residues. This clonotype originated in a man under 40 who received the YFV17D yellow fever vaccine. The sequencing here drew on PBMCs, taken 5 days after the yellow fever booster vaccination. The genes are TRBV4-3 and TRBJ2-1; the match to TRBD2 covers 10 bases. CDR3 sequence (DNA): TGCGCCAGCAGCCATGGACTAGCGGTGAATGAGCAGTTCTTC. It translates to CASSHGLAVNEQFF.